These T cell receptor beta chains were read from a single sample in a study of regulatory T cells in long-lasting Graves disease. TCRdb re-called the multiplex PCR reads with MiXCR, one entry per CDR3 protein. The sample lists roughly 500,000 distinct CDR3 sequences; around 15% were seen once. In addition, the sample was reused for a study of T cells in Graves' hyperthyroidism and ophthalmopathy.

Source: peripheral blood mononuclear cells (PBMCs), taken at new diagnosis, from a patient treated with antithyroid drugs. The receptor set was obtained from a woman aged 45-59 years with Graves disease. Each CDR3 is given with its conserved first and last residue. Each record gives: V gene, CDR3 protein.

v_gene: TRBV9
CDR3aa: CASSVEGGRFRNEQFF

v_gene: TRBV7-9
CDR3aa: CASSSLSGVYEQYF

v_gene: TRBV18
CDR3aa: CASSPPLNPVWGEQFF

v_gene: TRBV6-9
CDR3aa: CASSYDRRSGRKETQYF

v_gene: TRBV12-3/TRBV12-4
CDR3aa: CASSLNYGGTRQETQYF

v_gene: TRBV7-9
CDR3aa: CASSLSGGDYGYTF

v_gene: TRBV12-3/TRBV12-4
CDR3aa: CASMGGNEQFF

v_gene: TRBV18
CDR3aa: CASSSGAQETQYF

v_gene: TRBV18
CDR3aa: CASSPDARGGNTIYF

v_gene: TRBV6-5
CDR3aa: CASSYSRFGDRESQPQHF

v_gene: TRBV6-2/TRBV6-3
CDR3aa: CASTNEGTYEQYF

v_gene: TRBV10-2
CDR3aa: CASSRQGANTIYF

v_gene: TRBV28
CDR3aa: CASSLGTGSLSQEAFF

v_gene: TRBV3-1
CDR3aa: CASSQDLLDREQFF

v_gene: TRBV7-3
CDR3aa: CASQGGAELFF

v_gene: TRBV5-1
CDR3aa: CASSLGQRNEQFF

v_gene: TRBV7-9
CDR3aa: CASSDTRTGNYGYTF

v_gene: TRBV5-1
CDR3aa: CASLGGDHNEQFF

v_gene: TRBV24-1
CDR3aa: CATSDSGSDGDTQYF

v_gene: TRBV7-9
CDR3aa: CASSLGQDNEQFF

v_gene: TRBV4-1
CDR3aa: CASSLSGLAGGPGTGELFF

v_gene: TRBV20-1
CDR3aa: CSARGIQAGGRNEQFF

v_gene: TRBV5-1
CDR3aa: CASSLNEDRTNEQFF

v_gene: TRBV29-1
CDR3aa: CSVEGAGNSYEQYF

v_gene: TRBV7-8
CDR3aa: CASSSRDF

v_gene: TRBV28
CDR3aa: CASSLVEGIHEQYF

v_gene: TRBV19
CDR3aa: CASWRGGTEVYGYTF

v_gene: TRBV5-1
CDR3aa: CASSLTGLAGSREQYF

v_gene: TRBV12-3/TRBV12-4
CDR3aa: CASSPASFYEQYF

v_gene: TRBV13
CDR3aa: CASSPGLAKETQYF